A single T cell receptor beta chain is shown here with its context. The clone's antigen remains unknown. Base qualities are not at hand, and no much larger clone is one base apart. These data originate in a study of blood T cell repertoires in COVID-19 (dated by TCRdb to the early 2020s). For the wider study: Collaborator samples came from the United States, Italy and Spain and covered acute and convalescent phases of COVID-19. The samples were drawn from the first 160 participants of the ongoing ImmuneRACE study and from under 1,500 subjects provided by 6 global collaborators. Deeply sampled blood TCRbeta repertoires from subjects exposed to, actively infected with, or recovered from COVID-19 were included in the dataset. The prospective study material was composed of cDNA or gDNA derived from T cells, B-cell-depleted T cells, or PBMCs. The repertoires were released in a freely available public database intended as a resource for research on the immune response to SARS-CoV-2. Where available, HLA class I and class II types were taken from metadata supplied by the sample provider and were not determined by assay-based typing. The sample metadata nearly always contained a de-identified subject ID, COVID-19 status, age in years and sex.

One collaborating source in Seattle enrolled patients during active infection and followed them longitudinally through the course of disease. Collaborating institutions collected whole blood in K2EDTA tubes following their own protocols. For TCRbeta analysis, collaborator samples were shipped as frozen whole blood, as isolated PBMCs, or as DNA extracted from either sample type. Findings and caveats that apply to the study as a whole: Clinical and demographic metadata were provided uncurated, with the amount varying by source and participant.

The junction shows trimming of 4 bases on V and 4 bases on J, and the gene matches do not reach 5 bases of it. CDR1 SGHDT and CDR2 YYEEEE were looked up in the germline V gene. Measured from the cysteine to the phenylalanine, the CDR3 is 14 residues long. Only the CDR3 DNA is retained, 42 bases long and in frame from the first base. TCRbeta CDR3 regions were amplified from genomic DNA by means of the immunoSEQ Assay, a bias-controlled multiplex PCR. The paper's processing steps were these. The number of nucleated cells in each sample was estimated by amplification of reference gene primers within the assay. To quantify the absolute abundance of each unique TCRbeta CDR3 rearrangement, sequence reads were collapsed and filtered. Productive Simpson clonality was computed per sample as the square root of Simpson's diversity index over productive rearrangements. In its TCRdb copy, this immuneACCESS table keeps in-frame sequences only and misses some clones. Where compared with another copy, unresolved V genes explain less than half of these, and the others have no known cause. The V and J calls and clone size were taken over from that table, and D and trimming were inferred from the DNA. The sample yields approximately 250,000 clones; 86% were counted once. The ten largest clones represent approximately 5% of the sample.

This chain joins TRBV5-6 to TRBJ1-2; 9 bases in the middle match TRBD1. Sequencing was done on a sample of peripheral blood. This receptor was identified in a woman over 75 with COVID-19, enrolled during active disease. The DNA is as follows: TGTGCCAGCAGCCCAGGACAGGGGATCTATGGCTACACCTTC. It encodes CASSPGQGIYGYTF.